This record concerns one TCR beta chain sequence. Its antigen remains undetermined. Base qualities are not provided; no much larger clone lies one nucleotide away. The germline V gene sets CDR1 to SGHDT and CDR2 to YYEEEE. The CDR3 covers 17 residues, taking in both the cysteine and the phenylalanine. Here the CDR3 DNA is all that survives: 51 bases in frame from base 1. The junction shows trimming of 4 bases on V and 0 bases on J, and the gene matches do not reach 6 bases of it. The data were taken from a study of T cell repertoires in cytomegalovirus infection (dated by TCRdb to between 2018 and 2021). Background for the entire study: Donor HLA type was relevant to the analysis, as public TCR beta signatures indicated carriage of CMV infection together with the matching HLA type.

On the study overall, not on this receptor specifically: The ex vivo response was dominated by HLA-C-restricted CMV-specific TCR beta clonotypes, which also provided the single most frequent clonotype in two of eight donors. Carriers of CMV infection plus the relevant HLA type were discriminated by the cumulative frequency of public TCR beta family members in the study cohort and in an independent roughly 370-donor cohort.

The instrument was an Illumina HiSeq 1500. Starting from the raw public reads, TCRdb applied fastp trimming at Q25, assembled clones with MiXCR and retained in-frame beta chains. Rows merge per CDR3 protein into single entries with the most common DNA and genes. The sample data list 150,000 to 200,000 distinct CDR3 sequences, and 14% of these were observed just once. Clones ranked in the top ten supply approximately 30% of the sample. Rearrangement joined TRBV5-6 to TRBJ1-5; the junction holds 11 bases that match TRBD1. The sequence derives from a human donor in good health (CMV status not recorded). Some clones in this sample may be carry-over from other donors' samples. Material for sequencing was PBMCs. For the CDR3, the sequence is CASSRRTGGFSNQPQHF. DNA sequence: TGTGCCAGCAGCCGTAGGACAGGGGGCTTTAGCAATCAGCCCCAGCATTTT.